This TCR beta chain originates from a study of control samples from healthy donors and cancer patients (dated by TCRdb to about 2020). To note about this clone: Its antigen target is currently unknown. No much larger clone exists at a distance of one base, and base qualities are not known.

Based on the germline V gene, the CDR1 and CDR2 sequences are SGDLS and YYNGEE. Its CDR3 holds 18 amino acids, cysteine through phenylalanine. Left in the record is the CDR3 DNA by itself, 54 bases read in frame from the first base. For this chain, trimming is 0 bases at the V end and 3 bases at the J end, and the number of junction bases without a gene match is 12. Libraries came from the immunoSEQ multiplex PCR assay. This is the immuneACCESS table as TCRdb keeps it, with only in-frame sequences that have V and J called. A part of the clones is gone; compared with another copy, unresolved V genes explain less than half, and the rest is unexplained. The sample table contains 150,000 to 180,000 clones; only one count was recorded for 93% of them. Clones ranked in the top ten supply 2% to 2.5% of the sample.

The sequence was collected from a man aged 50 or older in good health. This receptor chain uses TRBV9 and TRBJ1-3, and 7 junction bases match TRBD1. Sequencing was carried out using blood. The nucleotide sequence is TGTGCCAGCAGCGTAGCAACCCCCGAGGGGGCGAGTGGAAACACCATATATTTT. It encodes CASSVATPEGASGNTIYF.